The TCR beta chain under discussion was sequenced for a study of regulatory T cells in long-lasting Graves disease. The time point is: newly diagnosed GD, antithyroid drugs for less than 3 months. Making the TCR library involved RNA that had been extracted from PBMCs. HTBI primers from iRepertoire and Arm-PCR of CDR3 regions yielded the TCR beta libraries. TCRdb reprocessed the multiplex PCR reads via MiXCR and lists one record per CDR3 protein. The sample lists about 240,000 distinct CDR3 sequences, over 20% seen once, with about 15% in the top ten. This clonotype appeared many times. The sequenced sample was peripheral blood mononuclear cells (PBMCs), obtained at new diagnosis, from a patient treated with antithyroid drugs. The sequence derives from a female donor with Graves disease.

CDR3 residues: CASSPRGAGVWNEQFF. The CDR3 bases are TGTGCCAGCAGCCCCCGCGGAGCGGGGGTCTGGAATGAGCAGTTCTTC. The rearrangement links TRBV11-2 to TRBJ2-1, with 8 bases lining up with TRBD2. The CDR3 is 16 residues long. Germline V gives CDR1 SGHAT, CDR2 FQNNGV. V lost 5 bases and J lost 7; bases outside the gene matches: 13. Looking up the rest from reference TRBV11-2 and TRBJ2-1 gives the full variable domain: EAGVAQSPRYKIIEKRQSVAFWCNPISGHATLYWYQQILGQGPKLLIQFQNNGVVDDSQLPKDRFSAERLKGVDSTLKIQPAKLEDSAVYLCASSPRGAGVWNEQFFGPGTRLTVL.